These T cell receptor beta chains were read from a single sample in a study of blood T cell repertoires in COVID-19. The data were produced by immunoSEQ multiplex PCR, yet TCRdb's version contains in-frame clones alone and is incomplete. The repertoire holds under 150,000 clones, with roughly 69% as singletons. Material: peripheral blood. These receptors all stem from a woman between 65 and 79 years old with acute or convalescent COVID-19. The conserved cysteine and the conserved F or W are not part of the CDR3 here. The size of a clone is reported for some rows only, either as once, few or many, or as a class for expanded clones.

size,V,J,CDR3
few,TRBV7-9,TRBJ2-1,ASSHGTGGQDEQF
.,TRBV5-4,TRBJ1-2,ASSPRTGPRRGYT
.,TRBV7-2,TRBJ1-2,ASSLKLSDRGRVGYT
.,TRBV29-1,TRBJ2-5,SVTQGATSETQY
.,TRBV3-1/TRBV3-2,TRBJ1-4,ASSQFSGVNEKLF
many,TRBV7-2,TRBJ1-5,ASSFTGYSNQPQH
.,TRBV11-2,TRBJ1-1,ASSQPGQKNTEAF
.,TRBV5-6,TRBJ2-7,ASSLGAGIEQY
.,TRBV27,TRBJ1-3,ASSLTGGPGNTIY
.,TRBV5-1,TRBJ2-1,ASSLAGLAGNEQF
.,TRBV2,TRBJ1-5,ASTRSGEPQH
.,TRBV11-2,TRBJ1-1,ASSSLAGTGGEAF
many,TRBV6-4,TRBJ2-3,ASSEIAGASTDTQY
.,TRBV5-1,TRBJ2-7,ASSPSTGTGVHEQY
.,TRBV19,TRBJ1-4,ASSTGRGQGEATNEKLF
few,TRBV7-9,TRBJ1-1,ASSLYVLEDTEAF
.,TRBV5-4,TRBJ1-1,ASSWRMDTEAF
.,TRBV7-2,TRBJ2-1,ASTAGGSGGYNEQF
.,TRBV18,TRBJ2-3,ASSLGTDTQY
.,TRBV2,TRBJ2-5,ASSDRGSGTQY
once,TRBV20-1,TRBJ2-3,SATRPDTQY
.,TRBV7-8,TRBJ2-5,ASSLVGSGGPQETQY
.,TRBV5-6,TRBJ1-1,ASSLGVGGTGEAF
few,TRBV9,TRBJ2-2,ASSVRYRAGTGELF
.,TRBV4-1,TRBJ1-3,ASSQDGASPRSGNTIY
few,TRBV19,TRBJ1-5,ASPDRNYSNQPQH
few,TRBV29-1,TRBJ2-5,SVVGWQGASETQY
.,TRBV6-1,TRBJ1-5,ASSDRQGQPQH
.,TRBV30,TRBJ2-3,AWTDRGSDTQY
.,TRBV11-2,TRBJ2-7,ASSLERGGAGYEQY
.,TRBV7-6,TRBJ1-5,ASSLMSGAGEPQH
once,TRBV5-1,TRBJ2-5,ASSLGQGETQY
.,TRBV7-8,TRBJ1-2,ASSFRDTSYGYT
.,TRBV19,TRBJ2-7,ASSEGQGSYEQY
.,TRBV5-6,TRBJ1-1,ASSLIGRGFEAF
.,TRBV11-3,TRBJ2-5,ASISLRREGLETQY
.,TRBV27,TRBJ2-5,ASSSQQGSRETQY
few,TRBV7-3,TRBJ2-1,ASSLISGPYNEQF
.,TRBV7-8,TRBJ2-3,ASSARDGGTDTQY
many,TRBV19,TRBJ1-4,ASSNEQGAGREKLF
.,TRBV6-5,TRBJ1-1,ASTNRGFTEAF
few,TRBV2,TRBJ1-2,ASSAEGLGYT
.,TRBV6-5,TRBJ2-4,ASSLSNLAKNIQY
.,TRBV4-1,TRBJ2-7,ASSQDSGRIDEQY
.,TRBV4-3,TRBJ2-3,ASSQSSTSGTTDTQY